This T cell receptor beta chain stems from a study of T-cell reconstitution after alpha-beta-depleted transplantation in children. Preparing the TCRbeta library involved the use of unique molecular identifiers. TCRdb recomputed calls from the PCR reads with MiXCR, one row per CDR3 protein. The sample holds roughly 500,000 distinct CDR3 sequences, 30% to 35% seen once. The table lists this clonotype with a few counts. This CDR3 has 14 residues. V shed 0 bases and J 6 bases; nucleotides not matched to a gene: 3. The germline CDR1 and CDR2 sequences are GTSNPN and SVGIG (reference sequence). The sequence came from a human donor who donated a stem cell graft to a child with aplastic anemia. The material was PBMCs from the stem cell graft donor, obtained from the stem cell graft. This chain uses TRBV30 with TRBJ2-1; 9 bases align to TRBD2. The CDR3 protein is CAWSVAGGVNEQFF. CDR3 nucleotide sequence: TGTGCCTGGAGTGTCGCGGGAGGGGTCAATGAGCAGTTCTTC.